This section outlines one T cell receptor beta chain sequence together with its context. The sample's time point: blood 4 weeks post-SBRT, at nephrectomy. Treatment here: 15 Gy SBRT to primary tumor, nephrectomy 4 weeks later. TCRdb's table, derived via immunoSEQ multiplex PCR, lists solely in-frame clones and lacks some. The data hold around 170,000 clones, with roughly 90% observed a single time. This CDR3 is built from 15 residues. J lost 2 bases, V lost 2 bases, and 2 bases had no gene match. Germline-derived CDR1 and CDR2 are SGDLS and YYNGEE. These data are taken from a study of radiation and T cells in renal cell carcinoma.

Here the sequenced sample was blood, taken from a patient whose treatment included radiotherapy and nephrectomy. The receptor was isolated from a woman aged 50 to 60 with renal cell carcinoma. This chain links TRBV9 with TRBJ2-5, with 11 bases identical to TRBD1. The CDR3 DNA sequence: TGTGCCAGCAGCGTTGGGACAGGGGGTCAAGAGACCCAGTACTTC. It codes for CASSVGTGGQETQYF.